These T cell receptor beta chains were read from a single sample in a study of PD-L1 blockade in urothelial cancer. Using immunoSEQ multiplex PCR, the repertoire was profiled, and TCRdb retains in-frame clones only, with some absent. The table shows some 41,000 clones, with 88% occurring only once. This specimen consisted of PBMCs, obtained around atezolizumab (anti-PD-L1) treatment. All receptors derive from an older woman with urothelial cancer. Each CDR3 is given without its conserved first and last residue. Each record gives: clone size, V gene, J gene, CDR3 protein. Expanded clones get a size class; other rows say once, few or many, or leave the size out.

-	TRBV29-1	TRBJ2-2	SVVIGGTPNTGELF
-	TRBV18	TRBJ1-5	ATRTGIDQPQH
-	TRBV7-8	TRBJ1-5	ASSPRTAVSNQPQH
-	TRBV2	TRBJ1-4	ASGRDSTNEKLF
-	TRBV14	TRBJ2-7	ASSLFLPLSGSYGEQY
-	TRBV5-1	TRBJ2-2	ASSPDRANTGELF
-	TRBV6-4	TRBJ2-2	ASRRQGNTGELF
-	TRBV19	TRBJ2-1	ASRSRQDAYNEQF
once	TRBV5-1	TRBJ1-1	ASSLETGPMNTEAF
-	TRBV5-4	TRBJ2-1	ASSSGTGGFNEQF
-	TRBV5-6	TRBJ2-7	ASSWDRGPYEQY
-	TRBV10-2	TRBJ2-4	ASSLTSGRLNSGAKNIQY
-	TRBV5-5	TRBJ1-2	ASSLVQGGDYGYT
-	TRBV18	TRBJ2-1	ASSPKAGVSDEQF
-	TRBV7-9	TRBJ2-3	ASSLTSPTDTQY
many	TRBV2	TRBJ2-2	ASSDPNLGLASGELF
-	TRBV5-1	TRBJ2-5	ASSLMRIGTGRETQY
-	TRBV15	TRBJ2-7	ATSLGRARYEQY
-	TRBV28	TRBJ2-3	ASSFIRGLPGSDTQY
-	TRBV14	TRBJ1-2	ASSPYKGQESNYGYT
once	TRBV5-5	TRBJ2-7	ASSLAGSGGPYEQY
-	TRBV7-9	TRBJ1-1	ASSPSPRTLNMNTEAF
-	TRBV5-4	TRBJ2-3	ASSAGTSTDTQY
-	TRBV5-1	TRBJ1-2	ASSLLPGQFYGYT
-	TRBV4-2	TRBJ2-6	ASSQVTGGSSGANVLT
-	TRBV18	TRBJ2-5	ASSPWPGGFGETQY
-	TRBV27	TRBJ1-2	ASRWGQGVMDGYT
-	TRBV5-1	TRBJ2-1	ASSLDSARYNEQF
once	TRBV6-1	TRBJ2-1	ASRRSSSVDEQF
-	TRBV5-4	TRBJ1-5	ASSPFGESQPQH
-	TRBV7-2	TRBJ2-1	ASSQVIVGSEQF
-	TRBV5-6	TRBJ1-1	ASSLAAFPETGEAF
-	TRBV18	TRBJ2-5	ASSPIPNLLTQY
-	TRBV2	TRBJ2-4	ASIRLAGGVAKNIQY
-	TRBV5-1	TRBJ1-2	ASSTPQGYGYT
-	TRBV7-2	TRBJ2-1	ASSFGRGVYNEQF
-	TRBV27	TRBJ2-7	ASSLASGRGWGEQY
-	TRBV6-6	TRBJ2-7	ASTQTSGAAYEQY
-	TRBV25-1	TRBJ2-1	ASSAPSGGYNEQF
-	TRBV5-1	TRBJ2-1	ASDSGTGKAEQF
-	TRBV5-1	TRBJ2-5	ASSTGTSGEVGETQY
few	TRBV5-1	TRBJ1-2	ASSSQGGVGGYT
-	TRBV19	TRBJ2-1	ASSGDRLYNEQF
-	TRBV19	TRBJ2-3	ASSRTGFTDTQY
once	TRBV5-8	TRBJ2-4	ASSPGQLAKNIQY